This section outlines one TCR beta chain sequence together with its context. Sequenced by immunoSEQ multiplex PCR; TCRdb stores in-frame clones only, minus some. This sample has roughly 64,000 clones; 85% to 90% occur once, and the top ten carry roughly 3.2%. This specimen comes from a study of blood T cell repertoires in COVID-19. Germline V lookup: CDR1 SNHLY, CDR2 FYNNEI. Trimming stripped 1 base from V and 0 bases from J, with 9 bases between. There are 16 residues in the CDR3. The sequence was obtained from a man over 45 with active COVID-19. The chain uses TRBV2 and TRBJ1-4; D not certain. The sample consisted of peripheral blood. In nucleotides, the CDR3 is TGTGCCAGCAGTGAAGGAGTTACTGCAACTAATGAAAAACTGTTTTTT. It translates to CASSEGVTATNEKLFF.